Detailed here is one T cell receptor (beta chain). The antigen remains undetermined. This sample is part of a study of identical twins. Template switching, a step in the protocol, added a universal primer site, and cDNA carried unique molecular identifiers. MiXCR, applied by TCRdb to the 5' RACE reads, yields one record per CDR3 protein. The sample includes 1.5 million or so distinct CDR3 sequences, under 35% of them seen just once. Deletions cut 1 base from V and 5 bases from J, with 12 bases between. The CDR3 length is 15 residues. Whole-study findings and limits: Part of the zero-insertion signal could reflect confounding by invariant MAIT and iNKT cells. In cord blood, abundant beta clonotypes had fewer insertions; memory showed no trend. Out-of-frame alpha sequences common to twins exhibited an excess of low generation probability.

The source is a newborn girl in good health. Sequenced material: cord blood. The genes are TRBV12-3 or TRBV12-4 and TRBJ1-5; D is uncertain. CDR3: CASSLVAAGYQPQHF. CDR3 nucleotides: TGTGCCAGCAGTTTAGTCGCGGCAGGTTATCAGCCCCAGCATTTT.